The clone carrying this T cell receptor (beta chain) occurred a few times. As yet, its antigen is unknown. CD8 cells regarded as naive lacked CD45RO, were positively chosen for CCR7, and omitted terminally differentiated effector memory CD45RA+ cells. This specimen belongs to a study of shared clonotypes between healthy human individuals. Whole-study results and caveats: A reduction in generation probabilities was seen for non-shared clonotypes relative to those shared by all four donors. Inspection by rarefaction showed sorted-subset sequencing to be incomplete despite large depth.

TCRdb's table, derived via immunoSEQ multiplex PCR, lists solely in-frame clones and lacks some. The table has approximately 740,000 clones, 80% to 95% seen once. CDR3 length equals 13 residues. Germline V gene sequence: CDR1 LGHNT, CDR2 FRNRAP. Deletions cut 1 base from V and 3 bases from J, with 6 bases between. This chain links TRBV12-5 with TRBJ1-2, with unresolved D. Input material: naive CD8+ T cells sorted from blood. The TCR was taken from a man younger than 45 in good health. In DNA, the CDR3 is TGTGCTAGTGGTTTGGGCTCGTACTATGGCTACACCTTC. The encoded protein is CASGLGSYYGYTF.